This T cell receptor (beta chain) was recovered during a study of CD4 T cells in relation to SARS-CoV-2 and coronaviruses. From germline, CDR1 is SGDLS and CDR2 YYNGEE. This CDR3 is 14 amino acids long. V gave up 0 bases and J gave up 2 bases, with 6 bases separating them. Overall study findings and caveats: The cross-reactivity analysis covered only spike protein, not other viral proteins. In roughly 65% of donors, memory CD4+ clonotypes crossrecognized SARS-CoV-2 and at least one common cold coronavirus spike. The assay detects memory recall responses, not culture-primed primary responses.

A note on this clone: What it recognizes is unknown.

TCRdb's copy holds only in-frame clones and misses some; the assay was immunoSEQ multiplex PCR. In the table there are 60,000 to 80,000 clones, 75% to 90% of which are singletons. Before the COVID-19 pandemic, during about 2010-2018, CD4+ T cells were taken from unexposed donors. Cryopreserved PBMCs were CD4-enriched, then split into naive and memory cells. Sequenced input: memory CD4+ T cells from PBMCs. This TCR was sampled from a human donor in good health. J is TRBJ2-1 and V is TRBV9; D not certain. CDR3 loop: CASSVGRTYNEQFF. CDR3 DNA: TGTGCCAGCAGCGTAGGCAGGACCTACAATGAGCAGTTCTTC.